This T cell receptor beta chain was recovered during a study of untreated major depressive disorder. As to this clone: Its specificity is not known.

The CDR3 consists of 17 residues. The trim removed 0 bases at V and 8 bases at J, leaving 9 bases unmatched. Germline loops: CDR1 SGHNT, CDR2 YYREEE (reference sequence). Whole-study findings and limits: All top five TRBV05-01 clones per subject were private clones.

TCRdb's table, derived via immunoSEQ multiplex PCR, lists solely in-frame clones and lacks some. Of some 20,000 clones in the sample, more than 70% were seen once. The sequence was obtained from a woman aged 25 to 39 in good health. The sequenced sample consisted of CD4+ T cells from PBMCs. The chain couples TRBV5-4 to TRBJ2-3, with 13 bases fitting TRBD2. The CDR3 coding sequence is TGTGCCAGCAGCTTGGGGGCGACTAGCGGGGGGTCAAGTACGCAGTATTTT. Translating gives CASSLGATSGGSSTQYF.